A selection of T cell receptor beta chains follows, all from one sample in a study of cytomegalovirus exposure and HLA in healthy donors. The repertoire was sequenced with immunoSEQ multiplex PCR; TCRdb's copy has only in-frame clones and lacks some. The sample has some 130,000 clones. Sequencing was performed on PBMCs. These receptors were collected from a woman in her thirties or forties in good health and CMV-seropositive. Each CDR3 is given with its conserved first and last residue. D genes are given only for firm matches.

TRBJ2-2 TRBV7-9 NA CASSPHGAVTGELFF TGTGCCAGCAGCCCTCACGGCGCGGTCACCGGGGAGCTGTTTTTT
TRBJ2-5 TRBV19 TRBD2 CASSLGGRWETQYF TGTGCCAGTAGCCTGGGCGGGAGGTGGGAGACCCAGTACTTC
TRBJ2-7 TRBV29-1 NA CSVVQGTYEQYF TGCAGCGTTGTTCAGGGTACCTACGAGCAGTACTTC
TRBJ1-1 TRBV9 TRBD1 CASSPSDRVNTEAFF TGTGCCAGCAGCCCAAGCGACAGGGTGAACACTGAAGCTTTCTTT
TRBJ2-1 TRBV5-4 TRBD2 CASSSRLALNEQFF TGTGCCAGCAGCTCCCGACTAGCGTTGAATGAGCAGTTCTTC
TRBJ1-6 TRBV6-5 NA CASSRPGYRNSPLHF TGTGCCAGCAGCCGACCGGGATACCGTAATTCACCCCTCCACTTT
TRBJ1-3 TRBV2 NA CASSEVDRGAGNTIYF TGTGCCAGCAGTGAAGTTGATCGGGGGGCTGGAAACACCATATATTTT
TRBJ1-5 TRBV6-1 NA CATTFWEGPNQPQHF TGTGCCACCACCTTCTGGGAGGGTCCGAATCAGCCCCAGCATTTT
TRBJ2-3 TRBV7-7 NA CASSLGGIGGTQYF TGTGCTAGCAGCCTGGGCGGGATCGGGGGTACGCAGTATTTT
TRBJ2-1 TRBV18 NA CASSPSPINEQFF TGTGCCAGCTCACCGAGCCCAATCAATGAGCAGTTCTTC
TRBJ1-6 TRBV2 NA CASSESRVGLPLHF TGTGCCAGCAGTGAATCCAGGGTAGGGCTCCCCCTCCACTTT
TRBJ2-2 TRBV5-6 NA CASSMPSTGELFF TGTGCCAGCAGCATGCCTAGCACCGGGGAGCTGTTTTTT
TRBJ1-6 TRBV5-6 NA CASSPIRGSYNSPLHF TGTGCCAGCAGCCCAATCAGGGGCTCCTATAATTCACCCCTCCACTTT
TRBJ2-1 TRBV6-1 NA CASRADSGGDEQFF TGTGCCAGCAGAGCCGACTCCGGTGGCGATGAGCAGTTCTTC
TRBJ1-2 TRBV21-1 NA CASSLKTGYYGYTF TGTGCCAGCAGCCTCAAGACAGGGTACTATGGCTACACCTTC
TRBJ1-1 TRBV11-3 NA CASSLNGNTEAFF TGTGCCAGCAGCTTAAACGGGAACACTGAAGCTTTCTTT
TRBJ1-5 TRBV2 NA CASKGAGSQPQHF TGTGCCAGCAAAGGTGCGGGCAGTCAGCCCCAGCATTTT
TRBJ1-1 TRBV19 NA CASSMRGSTEAFF TGTGCCAGTAGTATGCGGGGGAGCACTGAAGCTTTCTTT
TRBJ2-3 TRBV5-1 NA CASSLGLPSTDTQYF TGCGCCAGCAGCTTGGGACTCCCCAGCACAGATACGCAGTATTTT
TRBJ2-7 TRBV6-6 TRBD1 CASSRQGAADEQYF TGTGCCAGCAGCCGACAGGGGGCGGCGGACGAGCAGTACTTC
TRBJ2-2 TRBV7-3 NA CASSLGGTGELFF TGTGCCAGCAGCTTAGGAGGGACCGGGGAGCTGTTTTTT
TRBJ2-4 TRBV11-2 NA CASSLEVGEPKNIQYF TGTGCCAGCAGCTTAGAGGTGGGAGAACCCAAAAACATTCAGTACTTC
TRBJ1-2 TRBV7-9 NA CASSFDPRIPNYGYTF TGTGCCAGCAGCTTTGACCCGAGGATTCCTAACTATGGCTACACCTTC
TRBJ2-7 TRBV27 NA CASRSAYEQYF TGTGCCAGCAGATCGGCCTACGAGCAGTACTTC
TRBJ2-7 TRBV2 TRBD1 CASSPGTGSYEQYF TGTGCCAGCAGTCCCGGGACAGGGTCCTACGAGCAGTACTTC
TRBJ2-1 TRBV9 NA CASNKGVGYNEQFF TGTGCCAGCAATAAGGGGGTAGGGTACAATGAGCAGTTCTTC
TRBJ2-7 TRBV27 TRBD2 CASSPRLAETYEQYF TGTGCCAGCAGTCCCAGACTAGCGGAGACCTACGAGCAGTACTTC
TRBJ2-7 TRBV29-1 NA CSARRGGDEQYF TGCAGCGCTCGCAGGGGTGGCGACGAGCAGTACTTC
TRBJ2-5 TRBV7-9 TRBD1 CASSPGQGQIQETQYF TGTGCCAGCAGCCCCGGACAGGGACAAATCCAAGAGACCCAGTACTTC
TRBJ2-2 TRBV5-4 NA CASMSSGGTGELFF TGTGCCAGCATGAGTTCCGGCGGCACCGGGGAGCTGTTTTTT
TRBJ2-3 TRBV7-6 TRBD2 CASRILASGKGTDTQYF TGTGCCAGCAGGATCCTTGCTAGCGGGAAGGGCACAGATACGCAGTATTTT
TRBJ2-7 TRBV29-1 TRBD2 CSVVDGLAGGSSYEQYF TGCAGCGTTGTAGATGGACTAGCGGGAGGGTCCTCCTACGAGCAGTACTTC
TRBJ1-5 TRBV28 NA CASSLAGRNQPQHF TGTGCCAGCAGTTTGGCGGGAAGGAATCAGCCCCAGCATTTT
TRBJ2-7 TRBV28 NA CASSLVRDSYEQYF TGTGCCAGCAGTTTAGTCAGGGACTCCTACGAGCAGTACTTC
TRBJ2-7 TRBV5-1 TRBD1 CASSSGGTGETYEQYF TGCGCCAGCAGCTCTGGAGGGACAGGGGAGACATACGAGCAGTACTTC
TRBJ2-1 TRBV7-3 NA CASSLIANQVNEQFF TGTGCCAGCAGCCTGATAGCGAATCAGGTCAATGAGCAGTTCTTC
TRBJ2-6 TRBV6-4 TRBD1 CASSEDRGANVLTF TGTGCCAGCAGTGAGGACAGGGGGGCCAACGTCCTGACTTTC
TRBJ2-2 TRBV28 TRBD2 CASSLFSKGGLAGELFF TGTGCCAGCAGTTTATTCTCCAAGGGAGGGCTAGCCGGGGAGCTGTTTTTT
TRBJ2-7 TRBV28 NA CASSPDYYEQYF TGTGCCAGCAGTCCAGACTACTACGAGCAGTACTTC
TRBJ2-6 TRBV19 TRBD1 CASSIRGPDISGANVLTF TGTGCCAGTAGTATTAGGGGGCCCGATATCTCTGGGGCCAACGTCCTGACTTTC
TRBJ2-7 TRBV27 TRBD2 CASSLMSGSSYEQYF TGTGCCAGCAGTTTAATGAGCGGGAGCTCCTACGAGCAGTACTTC
TRBJ2-2 TRBV11-3 NA CASSSGITGTGELFF TGTGCCAGCAGCTCCGGGATCACGGGGACCGGGGAGCTGTTTTTT
TRBJ2-7 TRBV6-1 TRBD2 CASRGLAGDLYEQYF TGTGCCAGCCGGGGACTAGCGGGAGACCTCTACGAGCAGTACTTC
TRBJ1-2 TRBV19 TRBD1 CASSPLGDREEAQGYTF TGTGCCAGTAGTCCCCTGGGGGACAGGGAAGAAGCTCAAGGCTACACCTTC
TRBJ2-7 TRBV28 NA CASSLLALTYEQYF TGTGCCAGCAGTTTACTAGCGCTAACCTACGAGCAGTACTTC
TRBJ2-5 TRBV15 NA CAISPPGVETQYF TGTGCCATCAGCCCCCCAGGGGTAGAGACCCAGTACTTC
TRBJ1-4 TRBV7-9 TRBD1 CASRTGQGNEKLFF TGTGCCAGCAGAACCGGACAGGGAAATGAAAAACTGTTTTTT
TRBJ1-1 TRBV5-1 NA CASGLVAENTEAFF TGCGCCAGCGGCTTGGTGGCAGAGAACACTGAAGCTTTCTTT
TRBJ2-7 TRBV6-5 NA CASSGDRALGEQYF TGTGCCAGCAGTGGCGACAGAGCCCTCGGGGAGCAGTACTTC
TRBJ1-1 TRBV7-3 NA CASTRTTSPSKNTEAFF TGTGCCAGCACCCGGACTACTAGCCCGTCTAAGAACACTGAAGCTTTCTTT
TRBJ2-7 TRBV5-1 NA CASSLGTAGEQYF TGCGCCAGCAGCTTGGGGACAGCAGGCGAGCAGTACTTC
TRBJ2-7 TRBV27 TRBD1 CASNLWTGDEQYF TGTGCCAGCAACCTATGGACAGGGGACGAGCAGTACTTC
TRBJ2-5 TRBV15 NA CATSTGLTTETQYF TGTGCCACCAGCACGGGACTTACGACAGAGACCCAGTACTTC